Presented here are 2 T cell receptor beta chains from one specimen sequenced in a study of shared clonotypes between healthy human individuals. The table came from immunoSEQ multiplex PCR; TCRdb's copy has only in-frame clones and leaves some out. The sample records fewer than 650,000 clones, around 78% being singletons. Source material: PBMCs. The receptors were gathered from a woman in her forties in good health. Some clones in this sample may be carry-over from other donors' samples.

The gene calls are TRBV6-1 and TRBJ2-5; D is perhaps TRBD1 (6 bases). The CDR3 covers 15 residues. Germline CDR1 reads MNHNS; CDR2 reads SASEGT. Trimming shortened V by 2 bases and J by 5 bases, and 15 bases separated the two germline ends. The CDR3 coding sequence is TGTGCCAGCAGTGAACTTGGGGTGAGGGGGGAGACCCAGTACTTC. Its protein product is CASSELGVRGETQYF.

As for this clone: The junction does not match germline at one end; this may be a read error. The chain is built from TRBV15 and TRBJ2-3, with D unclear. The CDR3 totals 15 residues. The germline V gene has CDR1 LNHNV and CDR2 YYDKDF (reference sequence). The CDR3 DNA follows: TGTGCCACCAGCCGAGACCGATTGTTCACAGATACGCAGTATTTT. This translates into CATSRDRLFTDTQYF.